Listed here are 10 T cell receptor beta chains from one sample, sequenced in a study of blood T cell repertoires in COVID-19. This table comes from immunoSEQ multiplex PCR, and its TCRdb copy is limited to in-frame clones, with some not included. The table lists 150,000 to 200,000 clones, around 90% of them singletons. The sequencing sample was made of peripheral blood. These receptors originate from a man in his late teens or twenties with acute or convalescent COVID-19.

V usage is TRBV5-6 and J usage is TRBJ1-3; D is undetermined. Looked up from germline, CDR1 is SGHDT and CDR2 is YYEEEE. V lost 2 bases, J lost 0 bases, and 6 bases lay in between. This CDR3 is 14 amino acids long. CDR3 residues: CASSFPHSGNTIYF. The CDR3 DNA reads TGTGCCAGCAGCTTCCCCCACTCTGGAAACACCATATATTTT.

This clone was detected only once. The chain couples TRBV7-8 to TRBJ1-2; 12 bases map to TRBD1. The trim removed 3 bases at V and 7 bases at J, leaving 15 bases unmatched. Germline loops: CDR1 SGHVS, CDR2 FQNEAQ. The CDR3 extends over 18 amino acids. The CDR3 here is CASSFPGTGGAGAAGYTF. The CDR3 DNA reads TGTGCCAGCAGCTTCCCCGGGACAGGGGGCGCGGGTGCGGCTGGCTACACCTTC.

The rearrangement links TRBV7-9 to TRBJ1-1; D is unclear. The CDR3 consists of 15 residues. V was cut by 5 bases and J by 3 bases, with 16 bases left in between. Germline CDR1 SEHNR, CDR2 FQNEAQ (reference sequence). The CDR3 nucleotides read TGTGCCAGCAGCCCCGAACCCTACCTTGACACTGAAGCTTTCTTT. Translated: CASSPEPYLDTEAFF.

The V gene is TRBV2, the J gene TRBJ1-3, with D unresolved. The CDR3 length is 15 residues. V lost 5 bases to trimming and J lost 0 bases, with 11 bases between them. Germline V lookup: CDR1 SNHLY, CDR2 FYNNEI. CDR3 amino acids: CASSSQAISGNTIYF. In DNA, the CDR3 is TGTGCCAGCAGTTCCCAGGCCATCTCTGGAAACACCATATATTTT. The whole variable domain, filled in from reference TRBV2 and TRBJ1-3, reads EPEVTQTPSHQVTQMGQEVILRCVPISNHLYFYWYRQILGQKVEFLVSFYNNEISEKSEIFDDQFSVERPDGSNFTLKIRSTKLEDSAMYFCASSSQAISGNTIYFGEGSWLTVV.

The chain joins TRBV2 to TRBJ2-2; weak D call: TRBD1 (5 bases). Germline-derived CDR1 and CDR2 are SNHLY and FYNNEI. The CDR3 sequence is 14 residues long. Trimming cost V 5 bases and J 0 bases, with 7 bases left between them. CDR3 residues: CASSPTANTGELFF. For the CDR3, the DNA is TGTGCCAGCAGTCCGACAGCGAACACCGGGGAGCTGTTTTTT.

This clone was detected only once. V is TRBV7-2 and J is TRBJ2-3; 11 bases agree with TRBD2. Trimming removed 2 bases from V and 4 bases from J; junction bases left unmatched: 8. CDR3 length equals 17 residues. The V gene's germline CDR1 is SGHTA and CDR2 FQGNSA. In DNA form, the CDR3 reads TGTGCCAGCAGCTTAAAGAGGCTAGCGGGAGGCTCAGATACGCAGTATTTT. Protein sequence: CASSLKRLAGGSDTQYF.

The DNA of the CDR3 is TGTGCCAGCAGTTACTCGGGACAGCAAAATCAGCCCCAGCATTTT. Amino acids: CASSYSGQQNQPQHF. The chain couples TRBV6-5 to TRBJ1-5, with 7 bases identical to TRBD1. The germline V gene encodes CDR1 MNHEY and CDR2 SVGAGI. The CDR3 is made up of 15 amino acids. J gave up 4 bases and V 0 bases, and 3 bases lay outside the gene matches.

DNA for the CDR3: TGTGCCAGCAGTTACTCGACGGGTGAGCGTACTGAAGCTTTCTTT. Its translation: CASSYSTGERTEAFF. V gene TRBV6-6 combines with J gene TRBJ1-1; D remains unclear. Germline loops: CDR1 MNHNY, CDR2 SVGAGI (reference sequence). V shed 0 bases and J shed 5 bases, with 13 bases lying between them. The CDR3 has 15 residues.

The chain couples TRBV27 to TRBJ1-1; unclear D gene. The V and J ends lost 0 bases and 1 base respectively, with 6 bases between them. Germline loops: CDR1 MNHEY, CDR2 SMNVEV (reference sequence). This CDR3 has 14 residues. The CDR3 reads CASSLSRQNTEAFF. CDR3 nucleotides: TGTGCCAGCAGTTTATCGCGTCAGAACACTGAAGCTTTCTTT.

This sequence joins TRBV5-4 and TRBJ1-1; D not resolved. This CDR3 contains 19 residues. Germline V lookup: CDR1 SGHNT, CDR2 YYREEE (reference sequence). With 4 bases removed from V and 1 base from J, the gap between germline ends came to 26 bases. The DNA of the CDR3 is TGTGCCAGCAGCCTTAATGGAGGCCCCTTCGCCCATGAGAACACTGAAGCTTTCTTT. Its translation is CASSLNGGPFAHENTEAFF. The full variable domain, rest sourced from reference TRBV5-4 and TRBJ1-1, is ETGVTQSPTHLIKTRGQQVTLRCSSQSGHNTVSWYQQALGQGPQFIFQYYREEENGRGNFPPRFSGLQFPNYSSELNVNALELDDSALYLCASSLNGGPFAHENTEAFFGQGTRLTVV.